This is a list of T cell receptor beta chains from one sample in a study of blood T cell repertoires in COVID-19. Assay: immunoSEQ multiplex PCR; the TCRdb copy retains only in-frame clones and omits some. The table includes over 250,000 clones, 90% detected once. Specimen: peripheral blood. These receptors originate from a woman between 45 and 60 years old with COVID-19, enrolled during active disease. CDR3s include the opening cysteine and the closing phenylalanine or tryptophan. Each record gives: J gene, clone size, D gene, V gene, CDR3 DNA, CDR3 protein. D genes are given only for firm matches. The size of a clone is reported for some rows only, either as once, few or many, or as a class for expanded clones.

TRBJ2-7,.,TRBD2,TRBV19,TGTGCCAGTAGTCGGCGGGCTAGCGGGAGCCTGTCCTACGAGCAGTACTTC,CASSRRASGSLSYEQYF
TRBJ1-5,.,.,TRBV11-2,TGTGCCAGCAGCTTGTTTGCAGGGTTTGATCAGCCCCAGCATTTT,CASSLFAGFDQPQHF
TRBJ2-1,.,TRBD2,TRBV7-2,TGTGCCAGCAGGAGGGAGGGGCGCGGGGAGCAGTTCTTC,CASRREGRGEQFF
TRBJ2-3,.,.,TRBV9,TGTGCCAGCAGCGCTAGGGACTTTACAGATACGCAGTATTTT,CASSARDFTDTQYF
TRBJ2-1,.,.,TRBV7-2,TGTGCCAGCAGCCCCGAGTCCTACAATGAGCAGTTCTTC,CASSPESYNEQFF
TRBJ2-7,.,.,TRBV15,TGTGCCACCAGCAGAGTAACTTTTGAAACCTACGAGCAGTACTTC,CATSRVTFETYEQYF
TRBJ2-1,.,.,TRBV18,TGTGCCAGCTCACCACCCGGGGTGAAACGGTTTACTGGCAATGAGCAGTTCTTC,CASSPPGVKRFTGNEQFF
TRBJ2-3,.,TRBD1,TRBV24-1,TGTGCCACCAGTGACCGAGGACAGGCGGCAGATACGCAGTATTTT,CATSDRGQAADTQYF
TRBJ2-5,.,TRBD2,TRBV28,TGTGCCAGCAGTTTCGGGGGGGGTCGGGTCGTGTTGGAGACCCAGTACTTC,CASSFGGGRVVLETQYF
TRBJ2-7,.,TRBD2,TRBV10-1,TGCGCCAGCAGTGAGTACAGCGGGAGGGCCAAAGAGCAGTACTTC,CASSEYSGRAKEQYF
TRBJ1-1,.,.,TRBV19,TGTGCCAGTAGTATACCTCTCTACTATGAAGCTTTCTTT,CASSIPLYYEAFF
TRBJ1-1,.,TRBD1,TRBV24-1,TGTGCCACCAGTGATCCCCGGACAGGGGGAGTTGTTGCACGCTCTGAAGCTTTCTTT,CATSDPRTGGVVARSEAFF
TRBJ1-1,.,.,TRBV7-2,TGTGCCAGCAGCTTAGCGGCGGACACTGAAGCTTTCTTT,CASSLAADTEAFF
TRBJ2-3,.,.,TRBV3-1/TRBV3-2,TGTGCCAGCAGTCCCCAAGCGGTCACAGATACGCAGTATTTT,CASSPQAVTDTQYF
TRBJ2-2,few,TRBD1,TRBV5-4,TGTGCCAGCAGCTTAGCTACAGGGGCCACCGGGGAGCTGTTTTTT,CASSLATGATGELFF
TRBJ2-1,.,TRBD2,TRBV5-6,TGTGCCAGCAGCTTGGCCGGGACTAGCGGGAGAGGGATGCAGTTCTTC,CASSLAGTSGRGMQFF
TRBJ1-5,.,.,TRBV27,TGTGCCAGCAGTCCACAGGGTAGAGGTAATCAGCCCCAGCATTTT,CASSPQGRGNQPQHF
TRBJ2-2,.,.,TRBV25-1,TGTGCCAGCAGTGAATGGGGCGCCGACGGGGAGCTGTTTTTT,CASSEWGADGELFF
TRBJ1-4,few,.,TRBV27,TGTGCCAGCAGTAAGACAGTTGCAACTAATGAAAAACTGTTTTTT,CASSKTVATNEKLFF
TRBJ2-7,few,.,TRBV11-2,TGTGCCAGCAGCTCCCGTTACGAGCAGTACTTC,CASSSRYEQYF
TRBJ1-2,.,TRBD1,TRBV7-9,TGTGCCAGCAGCCACGAATATAATACAGGGGTTAACTATGGCTACACCTTC,CASSHEYNTGVNYGYTF
TRBJ2-6,.,TRBD1,TRBV7-8,TGTGCCAGCAGCTTATCCCGGACAGGGTTAACAGGGGCCAACGTCCTGACTTTC,CASSLSRTGLTGANVLTF
TRBJ1-2,.,.,TRBV7-2,TGTGCCAGCAGTGGGAATACAGGGTTGGATGGCTACACCTTC,CASSGNTGLDGYTF
TRBJ2-2,.,.,TRBV5-6,TGTGCCAGCAGCCCTCCGGGAGTCGGCACCGGGGAGCTGTTTTTT,CASSPPGVGTGELFF
TRBJ1-1,.,.,TRBV30,TGTGCCTGGAGTTGGGGGCGCGGATCCACTGAAGCTTTCTTT,CAWSWGRGSTEAFF
TRBJ2-1,.,TRBD2,TRBV6-5,TGTGCCAGCAGGGCTCTCCGAGGGAGGGATGAGCAGTTCTTC,CASRALRGRDEQFF
TRBJ1-6,.,.,TRBV7-6,TGTGCCAGCAGCCACAGGAATTCACCCCTCCACTTT,CASSHRNSPLHF
TRBJ2-3,.,.,TRBV9,TGTGCCAGCAGCGTAGTTTGGGGCAGGGATACGCAGTATTTT,CASSVVWGRDTQYF
TRBJ1-5,.,TRBD1,TRBV18,TGTGCCAGCTCACCAAGTACCAGGGGGAGCAATCAGCCCCAGCATTTT,CASSPSTRGSNQPQHF
TRBJ2-1,.,TRBD1,TRBV6-5,TGTGCCAGCCTCCTAGGACAGGGCTACAATGAGCAGTTCTTC,CASLLGQGYNEQFF
TRBJ2-2,few,TRBD1,TRBV6-5,TGTGCCAGCAGTTCCGAGGGGACAGGGGCCACCGGGGAGCTGTTTTTT,CASSSEGTGATGELFF
TRBJ2-7,.,.,TRBV29-1,TGCAGCGTCGCACCACAGGGACCCGAGCAGTACTTC,CSVAPQGPEQYF
TRBJ2-5,.,TRBD2,TRBV5-6,TGTGCCAGCAGCTTGGTGTCTAGCGGGTCCCAAGAGACCCAGTACTTC,CASSLVSSGSQETQYF
TRBJ1-4,.,.,TRBV30,TGTGCCTGGAGTGTATTCTCTGAAAAACTGTTTTTT,CAWSVFSEKLFF
TRBJ2-3,.,TRBD1,TRBV7-2,TGTGCCAGCAGCGAGCGGGGACAGGGCACCCTTGATACGCAGTATTTT,CASSERGQGTLDTQYF
TRBJ1-5,.,.,TRBV6-5,TGTGCCAGCAGCCGGGACACGATCAATCAGCCCCAGCATTTT,CASSRDTINQPQHF
TRBJ2-7,.,TRBD2,TRBV20-1,TGCAGTGCTAGTGCGCCTGGGATAAACGGGGGGGAGCAGTACTTC,CSASAPGINGGEQYF
TRBJ2-1,.,TRBD2,TRBV6-5,TGTGCCAGCAGCGTTAGCGGGAGCTACAATGAGCAGTTCTTC,CASSVSGSYNEQFF
TRBJ2-7,.,TRBD2,TRBV7-9,TGTGCCAGCAGCTTAGGGGCGGGAGGGAGCTCCTACGAGCAGTACTTC,CASSLGAGGSSYEQYF
TRBJ2-7,.,.,TRBV7-2,TGTGCCAGCAGCTTAGCCGCTCAGGGATACGAGCAGTACTTC,CASSLAAQGYEQYF
TRBJ2-5,once,.,TRBV14,TGTGCCAGCAGCCCCTGGACAGAACAAGAGACCCAGTACTTC,CASSPWTEQETQYF
TRBJ2-5,.,.,TRBV20-1,TGCAGTGCTACTAGTCAAGAGACCCAGTACTTC,CSATSQETQYF
TRBJ2-2,.,.,TRBV5-4,TGTGCCAGCAGCTGGTCCAAAACTTACACCGGGGAGCTGTTTTTT,CASSWSKTYTGELFF
TRBJ2-5,.,TRBD2,TRBV11-1,TGTGCCAGCAGCGATGGACTAGCGGATAAAGAGACCCAGTACTTC,CASSDGLADKETQYF
TRBJ2-5,.,TRBD1,TRBV5-4,TGTGCCAGCAGCGGACGGACAGGGCATATGGGGGCCCAGTACTTC,CASSGRTGHMGAQYF